A single sample gave rise to the 27 T cell receptor beta chains below, sequenced in a study of T cells after yellow fever vaccination. Via MiXCR, TCRdb re-called the 5' RACE reads, giving one row per CDR3 protein. The sample holds 200,000 to 300,000 distinct CDR3 sequences, more than 3.5% seen once. The specimen comprised PBMCs, sampled 15 days after the yellow fever booster vaccination. These receptors all stem from a man between 18 and 35 years old who received the YFV17D yellow fever vaccine.

This clonotype showed up many times. The V call is TRBV5-1, the J call TRBJ2-5; D unclear. The ends were cut back, 2 bases at V and 3 bases at J, with 8 bases in the middle. The germline CDR1 and CDR2 sequences are SGHRS and YFSETQ. The CDR3 is 13 residues long. The CDR3 sequence: CASSFAGEETQYF. The DNA of the CDR3 is TGCGCCAGCAGCTTCGCAGGTGAAGAGACCCAGTACTTC. Full variable domain (outside the CDR3, taken from reference TRBV5-1 and TRBJ2-5): KAGVTQTPRYLIKTRGQQVTLSCSPISGHRSVSWYQQTPGQGLQFLFEYFSETQRNKGNFPGRFSGRQFSNSRSEMNVSTLELGDSALYLCASSFAGEETQYFGPGTRLLVL.

In its sample, this clonotype was seen many times. This chain connects TRBV20-1 to TRBJ2-5; 11 bases are shared with TRBD2. The germline V gene has CDR1 DFQATT and CDR2 SNEGSKA (reference sequence). The CDR3 is made up of 14 amino acids. Germline trimming cut 4 bases from V and 7 bases from J; bases unmatched to any gene: 8. DNA of the CDR3: TGCAGTGCTACGGTAGCGGGGGGGCTTGGGACCCAGTACTTC. As protein: CSATVAGGLGTQYF.

There are many counts of this clonotype. The V gene is TRBV7-9, the J gene TRBJ2-3; D is uncertain. The germline V gene encodes CDR1 SEHNR and CDR2 FQNEAQ (reference sequence). The CDR3 is 16 amino acids. V was trimmed by 3 bases and J by 2 bases, leaving 15 bases between them. CDR3 sequence (DNA): TGTGCCAGCAGCTTTTATATGTCATCGGTCACAGATACGCAGTATTTT. As protein: CASSFYMSSVTDTQYF.

This clonotype was seen ten or more times. The J gene is TRBJ1-2, the V gene TRBV5-1, with 8 bases fitting TRBD1. The CDR3 consists of 14 residues. Germline trimming cut 0 bases from V and 6 bases from J; bases unmatched to any gene: 4. Germline V gene sequence: CDR1 SGHRS, CDR2 YFSETQ. The DNA for the CDR3 is TGCGCCAGCAGCTTGGAACAGGGGGGACATGGCTACACCTTC. Its protein is CASSLEQGGHGYTF.

This clonotype was picked up a small number of times. J is TRBJ1-2 and V is TRBV20-1, with D perhaps TRBD1 (5 bases). The V and J ends lost 2 bases and 2 bases respectively, with 9 bases between them. The CDR3 length is 13 residues. The V gene's germline CDR1 is DFQATT and CDR2 SNEGSKA (reference sequence). Written as DNA, the CDR3 is TGCAGTGCTAGAAAAGGGGAAAACTATGGCTACACCTTC. Translation gives CSARKGENYGYTF.

This clonotype was seen at least ten times. This sequence joins TRBV12-3 or TRBV12-4 and TRBJ2-7; D gene unclear. The CDR3 is 11 residues long. Trimming took off 3 bases at V and 6 bases at J, with 6 bases between the two ends. CDR3 sequence: CASSFLAEQYF. The DNA of the CDR3 is TGTGCCAGCAGTTTTCTGGCCGAGCAGTACTTC.

At least ten counts were recorded for this clonotype. CDR3 protein: CASSPVAGASSGNTIYF. The DNA for the CDR3 is TGCGCCAGCAGCCCGGTGGCAGGGGCCTCCTCTGGAAACACCATATATTTT. The chain carries TRBV5-1 and TRBJ1-3, with D perhaps TRBD1 (6 bases). V was cut by 4 bases and J by 0 bases, with 17 bases left in between. In germline, CDR1 is SGHRS, CDR2 YFSETQ. The CDR3 is 17 amino acids.

This clonotype was detected many times. The V gene is TRBV27, the J gene TRBJ2-7, with D unclear. Germline CDR1 MNHEY, CDR2 SMNVEV (reference sequence). This CDR3 has 14 residues. Deletions cut 3 bases from V and 0 bases from J, with 9 bases between. The CDR3 is CASSLGWGSYEQYF. CDR3 nucleotides: TGTGCCAGCAGTTTGGGGTGGGGCTCCTACGAGCAGTACTTC.

This clonotype was seen many times. The rearrangement uses TRBV13 and TRBJ2-5, with D perhaps matching TRBD1 or TRBD2 (6 bases each). The germline V and J ends were trimmed by 2 bases and 3 bases, with 13 bases remaining between them. The CDR3 has 15 amino acids. CDR1 PRHDT and CDR2 FYEKMQ come from the germline V gene (reference sequence). The CDR3 nucleotides read TGTGCCAGCAGCTTACTGGGGGGCTGGGAAGAGACCCAGTACTTC. This codes for CASSLLGGWEETQYF.

A few counts support this clonotype. The chain employs TRBV6-6 and TRBJ1-6; D unclear. In germline, CDR1 is MNHNY, CDR2 SVGAGI (reference sequence). Trimming took off 5 bases at V and 1 base at J, with 15 bases between the two ends. The length of the CDR3 is 17 residues. The CDR3 here is CASSRRLLPSYNSPLHF. The CDR3 DNA reads as TGTGCCAGCAGTCGACGACTCCTCCCGTCCTATAATTCACCCCTCCACTTT.

This clonotype was counted ten times or more. CDR3 in amino acids: CASSSTTGWGQYYGYTF. For the CDR3, the DNA is TGTGCCAGCAGTTCAACGACGGGTTGGGGACAGTACTATGGCTACACCTTC. The gene calls are TRBV27 and TRBJ1-2, with 7 bases aligning to TRBD1. CDR3 length: 17 amino acids. The germline V gene has CDR1 MNHEY and CDR2 SMNVEV (reference sequence). Losses at the gene ends were 4 bases for V and 3 bases for J; bases not matched to a gene: 14.

This clonotype was seen at least ten times. This rearrangement joins TRBV2 to TRBJ1-4; no clear D gene. The CDR3 length is 14 residues. Germline loops: CDR1 SNHLY, CDR2 FYNNEI. The germline V and J ends were trimmed by 4 bases and 5 bases, with 11 bases remaining between them. The DNA for the CDR3 is TGTGCCAGCAGTGTTATGAGTAAAAATGAAAAACTGTTTTTT. It yields the protein CASSVMSKNEKLFF.

The sample holds many counts of this clonotype. The chain combines TRBV10-3 with TRBJ2-2, with D tentatively TRBD2 (5 bases). This CDR3 comprises 11 residues. Trimming pared 6 bases from V and 7 bases from J, leaving 6 bases between. In germline, CDR1 is ENHRY, CDR2 SYGVKD. CDR3 protein: CAIRGSGELFF. Written as DNA, the CDR3 is TGTGCCATCAGGGGGAGCGGGGAGCTGTTTTTT.

This clonotype was seen repeatedly, ten times or more. V is TRBV7-9 and J is TRBJ1-4; D gene ambiguous. CDR3 length equals 15 residues. Germline CDR1 reads SEHNR; CDR2 reads FQNEAQ (reference sequence). V was trimmed by 4 bases and J by 8 bases, leaving 17 bases between them. CDR3 nucleotide sequence: TGTGCCAGCAGCTCCCAATCCGGGCGCCAGGAAAAACTGTTTTTT. The encoded protein is CASSSQSGRQEKLFF.

This clonotype was picked up many times. The V and J genes are TRBV14 and TRBJ1-2; unclear D gene. Germline CDR1 is SGHDN and CDR2 is FVKESK. This CDR3 region has 16 residues. The V and J ends lost 4 bases and 5 bases respectively, with 20 bases between them. CDR3 in DNA: TGTGCCAGCAGCCCAATAGGTCATGAGGCCCAATATGGCTACACCTTC. Translated, it gives CASSPIGHEAQYGYTF. Drawing the rest from reference TRBV14 and TRBJ1-2, the complete variable domain is EAGVTQFPSHSVIEKGQTVTLRCDPISGHDNLYWYRRVMGKEIKFLLHFVKESKQDESGMPNNRFLAERTGGTYSTLKVQPAELEDSGVYFCASSPIGHEAQYGYTFGSGTRLTVV.

This clonotype was counted only a few times. The rearrangement joins TRBV13 to TRBJ2-7; D ambiguous. This CDR3 is built from 14 residues. V lost 5 bases, J lost 0 bases, and 11 bases lay in between. Germline lookup yields CDR1 PRHDT and CDR2 FYEKMQ (reference sequence). CDR3 residues: CASSLGPFSYEQYF. DNA for the CDR3: TGTGCCAGCAGCCTCGGGCCTTTCTCCTACGAGCAGTACTTC.

This clonotype was counted at least ten times. The CDR3 DNA sequence: TGTGCCAGCAGTTTACAGGGGGCAAGTGGCACTGAAGCTTTCTTT. Amino acid sequence: CASSLQGASGTEAFF. The chain combines TRBV6-6 with TRBJ1-1; 9 bases are a match to TRBD1. Per the germline V gene, CDR1 is MNHNY and CDR2 is SVGAGI (reference sequence). Trimming at V came to 4 bases and at J to 4 bases, leaving 7 bases not matched to a gene. The CDR3 is 15 residues long.

This clonotype has ten or more counts. V is TRBV5-4 and J is TRBJ2-3, with 10 bases fitting TRBD2. Per the germline V gene, CDR1 is SGHNT and CDR2 is YYREEE (reference sequence). V lost 6 bases and J lost 6; bases outside the gene matches: 16. The CDR3 has 17 residues. The CDR3: CASTDGGRLAGVDTQYF. The DNA for the CDR3 is TGTGCCAGCACCGACGGCGGGAGGCTAGCGGGGGTGGATACGCAGTATTTT.

This clonotype was detected ten times or more. The chain employs TRBV7-2 and TRBJ1-1; D not certain. Germline-derived CDR1 and CDR2 are SGHTA and FQGNSA. V was clipped by 4 bases and J by 6 bases, with 12 bases between them. The CDR3 covers 13 residues. The CDR3 protein is CASSSGPAAEAFF. The DNA for the CDR3 is TGTGCCAGCAGCTCCGGGCCGGCAGCTGAAGCTTTCTTT. Supplemented by reference TRBV7-2 and TRBJ1-1, the full variable domain reads GAGVSQSPSNKVTEKGKDVELRCDPISGHTALYWYRQSLGQGLEFLIYFQGNSAPDKSGLPSDRFSAERTGGSVSTLTIQRTQQEDSAVYLCASSSGPAAEAFFGQGTRLTVV.

This clonotype has ten or more counts. The rearrangement links TRBV6-5 to TRBJ2-3, with 10 bases lining up with TRBD2. After removal of 2 bases from V and 6 bases from J, the junction contained 8 bases not matched to a gene. CDR1 MNHEY and CDR2 SVGAGI come from the germline V gene. CDR3 length: 16 amino acids. CDR3 nucleotide sequence: TGTGCCAGCAGTTACCGAGCGGGGGGGCCTTATGATACGCAGTATTTT. This encodes CASSYRAGGPYDTQYF.

This clonotype was seen at least ten times. The rearrangement joins TRBV28 to TRBJ1-1; TRBD1 might be the D (6 bases). Trimming cost V 5 bases and J 5 bases, with 18 bases left between them. The CDR3 loop spans 15 amino acids. The V gene's germline CDR1 is MDHEN and CDR2 SYDVKM. The CDR3 bases are TGTGCCAGCAGTCGGTTTCCAGGGGATTGGACTGAAGCTTTCTTT. Residues: CASSRFPGDWTEAFF.

The sample holds many counts of this clonotype. The chain recombines TRBV20-1 with TRBJ1-1; D unclear. With 3 bases removed from V and 1 base from J, the gap between germline ends came to 9 bases. Germline-derived CDR1 and CDR2 are DFQATT and SNEGSKA (reference sequence). The CDR3 consists of 13 residues. This chain's CDR3 is CSASRTPNTEAFF. CDR3 nucleotide sequence: TGCAGTGCTAGTCGGACCCCGAACACTGAAGCTTTCTTT.

This clonotype was counted at least ten times. The chain joins TRBV12-3 or TRBV12-4 to TRBJ2-5, with unresolved D. V lost 7 bases to trimming and J lost 2 bases, with 11 bases between them. This CDR3 is 13 amino acids long. The CDR3 spells CASTRTFQETQYF. Here the CDR3 DNA reads TGTGCCAGCACCCGCACATTTCAAGAGACCCAGTACTTC.

Many counts were recorded for this clonotype. The chain couples TRBV29-1 to TRBJ2-2; D unclear. Deletions cut 2 bases from V and 4 bases from J, with 2 bases between. Germline V gives CDR1 SQVTM, CDR2 ANQGSEA. This CDR3 has 11 residues. Here the CDR3 reads CSVETTGELFF. The CDR3, as DNA: TGCAGCGTTGAAACCACCGGGGAGCTGTTTTTT.

J is TRBJ1-6 and V is TRBV10-3; 10 bases map to TRBD1. J lost 9 bases, V lost 2 bases, and 1 base had no gene match. The CDR3 loop spans 14 amino acids. Germline V gives CDR1 ENHRY, CDR2 SYGVKD. CDR3 residues: CAISEDRGLSPLHF. In DNA, the CDR3 is TGTGCCATCAGTGAGGACAGGGGGCTTTCACCCCTCCACTTT.

This clonotype was recorded many times. The gene calls are TRBV20-1 and TRBJ2-2; tentative D call: TRBD1 (5 bases). The CDR3 is made up of 13 amino acids. Germline V gene lookup returns CDR1 DFQATT and CDR2 SNEGSKA (reference sequence). Trimming removed 5 bases at V and 2 bases at J, with 9 bases between. The CDR3 loop is CSASRTNTGELFF. CDR3 DNA: TGCAGTGCTTCCCGGACAAACACCGGGGAGCTGTTTTTT.

Ten or more counts support this clonotype. This chain joins TRBV20-1 and TRBJ1-1; tentatively, D is TRBD1 (5 bases). The CDR3 consists of 14 residues. Germline loops: CDR1 DFQATT, CDR2 SNEGSKA (reference sequence). V lost 3 bases and J 11 bases, leaving 22 bases between the germline ends. CDR3 coding DNA: TGCAGTGCTAGTGTGCCGGGCCGGGACGCCTCTGCTTTCTTT. Protein product: CSASVPGRDASAFF.